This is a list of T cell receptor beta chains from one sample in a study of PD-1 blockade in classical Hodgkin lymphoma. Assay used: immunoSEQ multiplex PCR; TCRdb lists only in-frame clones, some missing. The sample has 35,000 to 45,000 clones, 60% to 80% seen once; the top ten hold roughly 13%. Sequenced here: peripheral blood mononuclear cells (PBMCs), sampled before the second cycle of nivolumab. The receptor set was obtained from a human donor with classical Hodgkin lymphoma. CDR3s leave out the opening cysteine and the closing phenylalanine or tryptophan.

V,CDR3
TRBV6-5,ASSRGQLREAF
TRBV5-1,ASSLQGSDEQY
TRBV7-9,ASSLDSYGYT
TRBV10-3,AISSTGGGEKLF
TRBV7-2,ASSLGAGIGGTDTQY
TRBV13,ASSAGGTSGSRNEQY
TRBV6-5,ASSPDGGNYGYT
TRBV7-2,ASSLKSSYNEQF
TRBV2,ASSEQGGYGYT
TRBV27,ASIRSGGAPRKEQF
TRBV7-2,ASSLSAGAYNEQF
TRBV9,ASSVDAGDYNEQF
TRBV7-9,ASSLSQSYNEQF
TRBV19,ASRDRGQVRRSEAF
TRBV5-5,ASSSRGGAEAF
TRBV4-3,ASSQGSPAEQF
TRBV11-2,ASSLEVSTSGREYTGELF
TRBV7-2,ASSYKDTQY
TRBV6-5,ASSIGVGKVHEQY
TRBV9,ASSVGTGRDGELF
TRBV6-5,ASSFGSYEQY
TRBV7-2,ASSPAGGYVYNEQF
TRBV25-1,ASRNRGDTGELF
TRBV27,ASTPGQGLNTEAF
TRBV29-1,SVVANYEQY
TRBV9,ASSVDGAPHLYEQY
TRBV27,ASRQGDGLVT
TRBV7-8,ASSMDFNYGYT
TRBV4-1,ASSQEGRRLSSSGANVLT
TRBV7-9,ASSIPGDRRQTQY
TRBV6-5,ASSYSKKGELF
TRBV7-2,ASSLDRTYGYT
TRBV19,ASSLGGTVRWGNQPQH
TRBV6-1,ASSEQGASTDTQY
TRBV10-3,AISSGTSGGNEQF
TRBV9,ASSARGGGATEAF
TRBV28,ASSSGGGIPFNEQF
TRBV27,ASTSGQGLTGANVLT
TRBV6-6,ASSSDSDEQF
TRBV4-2,ASSQVWGPGNEKLF
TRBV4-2,ASSQGALAGGRETQY
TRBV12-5,ASGLSGSYTQY
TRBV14,ASSQVRQGPYNEQF
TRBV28,ASSLVSRYEQY
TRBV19,ASSPRRLNQPQH
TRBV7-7,ASSPQTGRVGNEQF
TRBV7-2,ASSLLYTQY
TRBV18,ASSPSTSGKNIQY
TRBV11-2,ASSLVPYEQY
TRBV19,ATSEDRGAADTQY
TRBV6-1,ASSEGQFSNYGYT
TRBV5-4,ASSFDRGQPQH
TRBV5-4,ASTTGIQETQY
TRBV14,ASSHFPEGTQY
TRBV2,ASNQFERVDTQY
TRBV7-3,ASSLTRTSSHEQY
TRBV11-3,ASSLVQGASNEQY
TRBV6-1,ASSDETGGSYEQY
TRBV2,ASSVGSSSYNEQF
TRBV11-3,ASSFWASGIPNEQF